This T cell receptor beta chain was documented in a study of cytomegalovirus exposure and HLA in healthy donors. CDR3 length: 16 residues. Deletions cut 3 bases from V and 6 bases from J, with 21 bases between. Germline V gives CDR1 LNHDA, CDR2 SQIVND (reference sequence). General observations from the study: In vitro experiments confirmed that a few CMV-associated chains were specific for CMV antigens.

In the case of this clone: As yet, its antigen is unknown.

Using immunoSEQ multiplex PCR, the repertoire was profiled, and TCRdb retains in-frame clones only, with some absent. Altogether tens of thousands of clones are present, 95% to 98% being singletons, with the ten largest covering about 1.5%. The clonotype was recovered from a woman aged 18 to 35 in good health and CMV-seropositive. The material sequenced was PBMCs. The V call is TRBV19, the J call TRBJ2-7; D possibly corresponds to TRBD1 (5 bases). CDR3 nucleotide sequence: TGTGCCAGTAGTATTAGTTTGGGTCAGGGCCCTCGCGAGCAGTACTTC. Its translation is CASSISLGQGPREQYF.